This TCR beta chain was identified during a study of Graves' ophthalmopathy and Graves' hyperthyroidism. The overall study: Before any treatment, peripheral blood was taken at the initial diagnosis. The study's findings and limits: Distinction of ophthalmopathy from stable hyperthyroidism by a 13-signature model reached almost 90% sensitivity and 81.08% specificity.

The CDR3 contains 14 residues. V lost 10 bases to trimming and J lost 5 bases, with 21 bases between them. The germline gives CDR1 MNHNS, CDR2 SASEGT. The study amplified TCR beta CDR3 regions using RNA transcripts. The workflow started with a first-round RT-PCR run with HTBI primers and then moved on to a second-round multiplex PCR. Each CDR3 protein gets one entry after TCRdb re-called the multiplex PCR reads with MiXCR. The table shows 350,000 or so distinct CDR3 sequences, with roughly a sixth occurring only once. This clonotype showed up just a few times. Its antigen is not identified. A diagnosis was made from clinical symptoms together with serum thyroxine, TRAb, thyroid ultrasound and orbital computed tomography. The PBMC fraction was derived from around 10 ml of fresh peripheral blood.

This receptor was obtained from an adult man with Graves' ophthalmopathy. V usage is TRBV6-1 and J usage is TRBJ2-7; weak D call: TRBD1 (9 bases). The sequenced material came from peripheral blood. CDR3 amino acids: CATTGGTGLHEQYF. CDR3 bases: TGTGCCACCACGGGGGGGACAGGGCTCCACGAGCAGTACTTC.